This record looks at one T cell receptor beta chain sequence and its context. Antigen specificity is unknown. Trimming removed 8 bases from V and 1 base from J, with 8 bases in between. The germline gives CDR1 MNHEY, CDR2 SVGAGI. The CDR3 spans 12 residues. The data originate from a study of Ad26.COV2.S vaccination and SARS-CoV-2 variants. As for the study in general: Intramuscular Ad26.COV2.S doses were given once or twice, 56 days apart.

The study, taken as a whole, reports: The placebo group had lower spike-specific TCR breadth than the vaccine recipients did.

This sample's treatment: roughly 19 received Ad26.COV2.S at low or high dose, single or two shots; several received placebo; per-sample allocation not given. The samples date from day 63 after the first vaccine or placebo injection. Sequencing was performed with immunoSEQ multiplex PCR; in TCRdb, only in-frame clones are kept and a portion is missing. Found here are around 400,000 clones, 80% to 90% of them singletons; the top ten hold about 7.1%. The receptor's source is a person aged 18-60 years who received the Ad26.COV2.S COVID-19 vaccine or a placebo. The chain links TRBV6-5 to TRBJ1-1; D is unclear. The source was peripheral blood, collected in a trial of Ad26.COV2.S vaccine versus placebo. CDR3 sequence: CASLYGNTEAFF. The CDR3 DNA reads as TGTGCCAGCCTCTACGGGAACACTGAAGCTTTCTTT.